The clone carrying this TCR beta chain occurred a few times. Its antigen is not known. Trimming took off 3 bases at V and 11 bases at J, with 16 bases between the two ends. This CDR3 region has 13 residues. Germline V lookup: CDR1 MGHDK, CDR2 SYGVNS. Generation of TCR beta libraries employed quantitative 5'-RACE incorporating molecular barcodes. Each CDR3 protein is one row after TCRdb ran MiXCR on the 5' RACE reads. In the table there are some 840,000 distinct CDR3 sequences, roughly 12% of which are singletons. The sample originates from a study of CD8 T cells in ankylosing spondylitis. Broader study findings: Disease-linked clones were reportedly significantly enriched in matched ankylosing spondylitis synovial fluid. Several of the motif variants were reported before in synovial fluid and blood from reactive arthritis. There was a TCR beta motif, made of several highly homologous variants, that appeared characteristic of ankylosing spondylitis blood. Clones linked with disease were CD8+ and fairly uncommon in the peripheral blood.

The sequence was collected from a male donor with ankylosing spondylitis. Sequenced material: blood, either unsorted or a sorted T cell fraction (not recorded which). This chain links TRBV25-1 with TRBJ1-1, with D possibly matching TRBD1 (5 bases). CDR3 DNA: TGTGCCAGCAGTGATCCGGGTCCAAAGGGGGCTTTCTTT. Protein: CASSDPGPKGAFF.